This TCR beta chain was captured in a study of blood T cells in healthy people across ages. This clonotype showed up many times. The authors ran a second PCR of 7 to 11 cycles using a sample-barcoded 5' primer and a J-beta primer mix. Every sample returned 3 million or more CDR3-containing paired-end reads. In TCRdb, the 5' RACE reads were re-called with MiXCR into one record per CDR3 protein. The sample carries around 1.7 million distinct CDR3 sequences, 28% recorded once. The CDR3 runs 15 residues. Germline V gene data show CDR1 as DFQATT and CDR2 as SNEGSKA (reference sequence). V shed 6 bases and J shed 1 base, with 16 bases lying between them.

The genes are TRBV20-1 and TRBJ2-4; no definite D call. Sequencing was performed on blood. The TCR comes from a woman aged 30 to 39 in good health. The CDR3 sequence is CSASIGLMAKNIQYF. The CDR3 DNA sequence: TGCAGTGCGTCAATAGGCCTAATGGCCAAAAACATTCAGTACTTC.